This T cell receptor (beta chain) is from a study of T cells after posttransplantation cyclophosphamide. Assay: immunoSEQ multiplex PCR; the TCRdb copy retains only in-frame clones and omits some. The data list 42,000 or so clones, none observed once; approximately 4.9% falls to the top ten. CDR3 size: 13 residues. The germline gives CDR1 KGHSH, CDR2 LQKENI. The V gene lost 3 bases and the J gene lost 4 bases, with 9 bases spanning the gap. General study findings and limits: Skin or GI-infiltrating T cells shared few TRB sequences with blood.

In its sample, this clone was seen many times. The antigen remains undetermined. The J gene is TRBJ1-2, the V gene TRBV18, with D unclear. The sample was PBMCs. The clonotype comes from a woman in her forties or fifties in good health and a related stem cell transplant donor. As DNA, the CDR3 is TGTGCCAGCTCACCTACGGAGGGCTATGGCTACACCTTC. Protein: CASSPTEGYGYTF.